This TCR beta chain was captured in a study of T-cell reconstitution after alpha-beta-depleted transplantation in children. To note about this clonotype: Its antigen is not identified.

Researchers prepared the TCRbeta library using unique molecular identifiers, the study reports. TCRdb independently ran MiXCR on the PCR reads; one entry per CDR3 protein. The data contain 500,000 to 650,000 distinct CDR3 sequences, approximately 10% of them seen just once; the ten biggest clones take up 13% to 15%. Study observations and caveats: Newly made T cells mostly supplied T-cell counts and diversity one year after transplant. In patients about two months after transplant, alpha-beta T cells reportedly arose from several hundred expanded graft clones. For some patients, TCRbeta diversity was high at day 60 because of recipient T cells and thymic progenitors that survived.

The CDR3 extends over 17 amino acids. Looked up from germline, CDR1 is MDHEN and CDR2 is SYDVKM. V was pared by 6 bases and J by 6 bases, with 26 bases between. The source of this sequence is a female patient between 2 and 10 years old who had a stem cell transplant for aplastic anemia, so the T cells may come from the graft donor. J is TRBJ2-5 and V is TRBV28; D tentatively reads TRBD1 or TRBD2 (6 bases each). Sequenced material: PBMCs, mostly from graft donor cells, taken 180 days after TCRalphabeta/CD19-depleted stem cell transplant. In DNA, the CDR3 is TGTGCCAGCAGCGCAGCGTTTCTGGCAGGGGAGGAACAGACCCAGTACTTC. Protein sequence: CASSAAFLAGEEQTQYF.